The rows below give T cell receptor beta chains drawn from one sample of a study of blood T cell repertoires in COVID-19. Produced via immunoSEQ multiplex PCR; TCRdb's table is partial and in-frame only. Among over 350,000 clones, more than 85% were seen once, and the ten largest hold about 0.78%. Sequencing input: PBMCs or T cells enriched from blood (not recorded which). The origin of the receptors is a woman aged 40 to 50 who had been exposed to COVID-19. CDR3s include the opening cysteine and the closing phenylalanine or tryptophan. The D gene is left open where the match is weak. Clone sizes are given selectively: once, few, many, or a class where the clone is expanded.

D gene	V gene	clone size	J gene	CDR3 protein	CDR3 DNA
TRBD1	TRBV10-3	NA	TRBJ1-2	CAIGDRVLSYTF	TGTGCCATAGGGGACAGGGTGCTAAGCTACACCTTC
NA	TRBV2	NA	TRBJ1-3	CASSDGGAIGNTIYF	TGTGCCAGCAGTGATGGCGGGGCAATCGGAAACACCATATATTTT
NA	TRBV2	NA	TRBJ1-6	CASRGLGSPLHF	TGTGCCAGCAGGGGGCTCGGATCACCCCTCCACTTT
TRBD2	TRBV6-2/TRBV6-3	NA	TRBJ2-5	CASSYTSGRWETQYF	TGTGCCAGCAGTTACACTAGCGGGAGATGGGAGACCCAGTACTTC
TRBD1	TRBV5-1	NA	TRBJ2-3	CASSSRDSNAPSTDTQYF	TGCGCCAGCAGCTCCCGGGACAGCAATGCCCCCAGCACAGATACGCAGTATTTT
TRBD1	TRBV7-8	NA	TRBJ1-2	CASSLDSQGNYGYTF	TGTGCCAGCAGCTTAGACTCACAGGGGAACTATGGCTACACCTTC
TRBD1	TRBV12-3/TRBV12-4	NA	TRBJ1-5	CASSYQGAQPQHF	TGTGCCAGCAGTTATCAGGGGGCCCAGCCCCAGCATTTT
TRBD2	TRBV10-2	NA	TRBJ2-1	CARSQPGGLSYNEQFF	TGCGCCAGATCACAGCCGGGGGGTCTTTCCTACAATGAGCAGTTCTTC
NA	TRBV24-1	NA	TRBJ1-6	CATSDQGRNSPLHF	TGTGCCACCAGTGATCAGGGAAGGAATTCACCCCTCCACTTT
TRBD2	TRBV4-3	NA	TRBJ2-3	CASSQDLASGRSTDTQYF	TGCGCCAGCAGCCAAGATCTGGCTAGCGGGCGGAGCACAGATACGCAGTATTTT
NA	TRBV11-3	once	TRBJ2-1	CASSFVQYNEQFF	TGTGCCAGCAGCTTTGTACAGTACAATGAGCAGTTCTTC
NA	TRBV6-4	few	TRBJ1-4	CASSNEGNRVEKLFF	TGTGCCAGCAGCAACGAAGGTAACCGGGTTGAAAAACTGTTTTTT
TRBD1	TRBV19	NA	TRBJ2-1	CASSTYRGIEQFF	TGTGCCAGTAGTACATACAGGGGAATTGAGCAGTTCTTC
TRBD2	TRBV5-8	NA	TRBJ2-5	CASSLMKTGTSGGKETQYF	TGTGCCAGCAGCTTAATGAAGACCGGGACTAGCGGGGGGAAAGAGACCCAGTACTTC
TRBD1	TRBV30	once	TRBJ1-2	CAWSVPGQAIYGYTF	TGTGCCTGGAGTGTACCGGGACAGGCAATCTATGGCTACACCTTC
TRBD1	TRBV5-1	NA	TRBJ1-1	CASSARTGYNTEAFF	TGCGCCAGCAGCGCCCGGACAGGGTACAACACTGAAGCTTTCTTT
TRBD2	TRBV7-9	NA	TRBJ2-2	CAGPTGLAGGDTGELFF	TGTGCCGGACCTACGGGACTAGCGGGAGGTGACACCGGGGAGCTGTTTTTT
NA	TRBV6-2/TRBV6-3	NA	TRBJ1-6	CASSTRQDSVNSPLHF	TGTGCCAGCAGTACCCGACAGGATTCGGTTAATTCACCCCTCCACTTT
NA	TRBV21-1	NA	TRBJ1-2	CASSKGTPGGWHGYTF	TGTGCCAGCAGCAAAGGTACTCCGGGGGGATGGCATGGCTACACCTTC
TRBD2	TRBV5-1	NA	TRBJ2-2	CASSLVLAGNTGELFF	TGCGCCAGCAGCTTGGTACTAGCGGGGAACACCGGGGAGCTGTTTTTT
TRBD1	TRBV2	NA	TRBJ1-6	CASSGTGANSPLHF	TGTGCCAGCAGCGGGACAGGGGCTAATTCACCCCTCCACTTT
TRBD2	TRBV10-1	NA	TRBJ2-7	CASSDPATSGFYEQYF	TGCGCCAGCAGTGACCCGGCGACTAGCGGTTTCTACGAGCAGTACTTC
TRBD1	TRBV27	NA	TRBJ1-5	CASSLRSGGIGNQPQHF	TGTGCCAGCAGTTTGAGGTCAGGGGGCATCGGCAATCAGCCCCAGCATTTT
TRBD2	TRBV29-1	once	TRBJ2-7	CSARLAGGYEQYF	TGCAGCGCGAGACTAGCGGGGGGCTACGAGCAGTACTTC
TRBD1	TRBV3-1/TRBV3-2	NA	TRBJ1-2	CASTRTGGYGYTF	TGTGCCAGCACCCGGACAGGGGGCTATGGCTACACCTTC
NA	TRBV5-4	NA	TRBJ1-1	CASSLKANTEAFF	TGTGCCAGCAGCTTAAAAGCGAACACTGAAGCTTTCTTT
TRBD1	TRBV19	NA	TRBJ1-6	CASSTTRTGTSNSPLHF	TGTGCCAGTAGTACAACTCGGACAGGGACCTCTAACTCACCCCTCCACTTT
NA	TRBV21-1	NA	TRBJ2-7	CASSKKRASRRHPSSYEQYF	TGTGCCAGCAGCAAAAAGAGGGCGAGTCGAAGGCACCCTAGCTCCTACGAGCAGTACTTC